These 30 T cell receptor beta chains share one sample of origin, sequenced in a study of metastatic and nonmetastatic thyroid tumors. Among the patients, none had received any treatment before thyroid surgery. TCRdb re-called clones via MiXCR from the PCR reads. In the table there are about 41,000 clones, 25% to 30% of which are singletons. Material: blood. All receptors derive from a male donor with papillary thyroid cancer or a benign thyroid nodule (not recorded which). Some clones in this sample may be carry-over from other donors' samples.

This clone was seen a few times. This sequence joins TRBV25-1 and TRBJ2-7; D not certain. Germline V gene sequence: CDR1 MGHDK, CDR2 SYGVNS. The germline V and J ends were trimmed by 8 bases and 0 bases, with 5 bases remaining between them. The CDR3 loop spans 11 amino acids. CDR3 sequence: CASRISYEQYF. CDR3 nucleotides: TGTGCCAGCCGAATCTCCTACGAGCAGTACTTC.

The chain's CDR3 is CASMRKGGDYQFF. As DNA, the CDR3 is TGCGCCAGCATGAGGAAAGGGGGCGATTATCAGTTCTTC. The chain combines TRBV5-1 with TRBJ2-1, with 7 bases matching TRBD1. Germline V CDR1 and CDR2: SGHRS, YFSETQ. Unmatched junction bases numbered 13, after V lost 6 bases and J lost 13 bases. This CDR3 is built from 13 residues.

In this sample, this clone turned up many times. The chain carries TRBV7-6 and TRBJ1-1; D is unresolved. V was clipped by 1 base and J by 3 bases, with 12 bases between them. The CDR3 is made up of 15 amino acids. Germline lookup yields CDR1 SGHVS and CDR2 FNYEAQ. The CDR3 reads CASSLVFIGDTEAFF. The CDR3 DNA reads as TGTGCCAGCAGCTTAGTTTTTATCGGGGACACTGAAGCTTTCTTT.

The rearrangement joins TRBV28 to TRBJ2-7, with 7 bases aligning to TRBD1. The CDR3 length is 14 residues. Germline V gives CDR1 MDHEN, CDR2 SYDVKM. J lost 2 bases, V lost 5 bases, and 6 bases had no gene match. DNA of the CDR3: TGTGCCAGCAGTGAAAAGGGGGCTCCCTACGAGCAGTACTTC. Protein product: CASSEKGAPYEQYF. Combining the CDR3 with reference TRBV28 and TRBJ2-7 gives the whole variable domain DVKVTQSSRYLVKRTGEKVFLECVQDMDHENMFWYRQDPGLGLRLIYFSYDVKMKEKGDIPEGYSVSREKKERFSLILESASTNQTSMYLCASSEKGAPYEQYFGPGTRLTVT.

This clone was observed at least ten times. This chain uses TRBV7-2 with TRBJ1-2; 8 bases match TRBD1. Germline CDR1 reads SGHTA; CDR2 reads FQGNSA. This CDR3 contains 13 residues. Trimming at V came to 5 bases and at J to 7 bases, leaving 6 bases not matched to a gene. In DNA form, the CDR3 reads TGTGCCAGCAGCACAGGGGGGGGCGGTGGCTACACCTTC. This gives the protein CASSTGGGGGYTF.

This clone appeared many times. The rearrangement joins TRBV27 to TRBJ2-4; 7 nucleotides agree with TRBD1. The V and J ends lost 5 bases and 0 bases, in that order; junction bases with no gene match: 7. The CDR3 loop spans 16 amino acids. From germline, CDR1 is MNHEY and CDR2 SMNVEV (reference sequence). CDR3 in amino acids: CASSPYRGIAKNIQYF. In DNA form, the CDR3 reads TGTGCCAGCAGTCCCTACAGGGGAATAGCCAAAAACATTCAGTACTTC.

In this sample, this clone turned up a few times. The chain combines TRBV20-1 with TRBJ2-3; 8 nucleotides agree with TRBD1. In germline, CDR1 is DFQATT, CDR2 SNEGSKA (reference sequence). The V gene end was trimmed by 2 bases and the J gene end by 6 bases; junction bases not matched to a gene: 13. This CDR3 contains 16 residues. The CDR3 sequence: CSARQLRTGIVDTQYF. The CDR3 DNA is TGCAGTGCTAGACAGCTTCGGACAGGGATCGTGGATACGCAGTATTTT.

This clone was counted a few times. This chain connects TRBV24-1 to TRBJ2-5; D remains unclear. V lost 5 bases and J lost 2, with 11 bases in between. CDR1 and CDR2 from the germline V gene are KGHDR and SFDVKD. The CDR3 runs 14 residues. CDR3 loop: CATSGGLRQETQYF. Here the CDR3 DNA reads TGTGCCACCAGTGGTGGGTTGAGGCAAGAGACCCAGTACTTC.

This chain joins TRBV6-1 and TRBJ1-2; tentatively, D is TRBD1 (5 bases). The CDR3 is 13 residues long. V gave up 10 bases and J gave up 5 bases, with 17 bases separating them. The V gene's germline CDR1 is MNHNS and CDR2 SASEGT. CDR3 in DNA: TGTGCCACCGGGGGAGGTCGGGGGTATGGCTACACCTTC. It specifies CATGGGRGYGYTF.

This clone occurred many times. The gene calls are TRBV7-3 and TRBJ2-7; D may be TRBD1 (7 bases). V was cut by 0 bases and J by 2 bases, with 11 bases left in between. This CDR3 spans 15 amino acids. The germline CDR1 and CDR2 sequences are SGHTA and FQGTGA. The CDR3 loop reads CASSLTGGQTYEQYF. The CDR3 DNA is TGTGCCAGCAGCTTAACGGGGGGACAGACCTACGAGCAGTACTTC.

This clone was counted at least ten times. The chain is built from TRBV30 and TRBJ1-5, with 9 bases fitting TRBD1. V dropped 1 base and J dropped 6; count of bases not matched to a gene: 10. The CDR3 extends over 16 amino acids. Germline V gene sequence: CDR1 GTSNPN, CDR2 SVGIG (reference sequence). CDR3 nucleotides: TGTGCCTGGAGTGCCTGGGGGACAGGGTTCGGTCAGCCCCAGCATTTT. As protein: CAWSAWGTGFGQPQHF.

This clone is categorized as medium-sized. V and J are TRBV28 and TRBJ2-7; TRBD2 matches at 8 bases. The V gene end was trimmed by 8 bases and the J gene end by 4 bases; junction bases not matched to a gene: 10. The CDR3 has 14 residues. Germline V gene data show CDR1 as MDHEN and CDR2 as SYDVKM. The CDR3 loop reads CASFPSGGAYEQYF. CDR3 coding DNA: TGTGCCAGCTTCCCTTCCGGGGGGGCTTACGAGCAGTACTTC.

This clone has a count of ten or more. This chain joins TRBV7-3 and TRBJ1-6, with D unresolved. The CDR3 has 13 amino acids. Looked up from germline, CDR1 is SGHTA and CDR2 is FQGTGA. Trimming took off 3 bases at V and 6 bases at J, with 6 bases between the two ends. The chain's CDR3 is CASSLGTNSPLHF. The CDR3 DNA follows: TGTGCCAGCAGCTTGGGTACTAATTCACCCCTCCACTTT.

In DNA, the CDR3 is TGCGCCAGCAGCTTGCATGACAGGGTTGCTGGGGCCAACGTCCTGACTTTC. Translating gives CASSLHDRVAGANVLTF. The chain joins TRBV5-1 to TRBJ2-6; TRBD1 matches at 7 bases. Germline loops: CDR1 SGHRS, CDR2 YFSETQ. The CDR3 covers 17 residues. With 1 base clipped from V and 2 bases from J, the junction kept 6 bases outside the gene matches.

The chain couples TRBV3-1 to TRBJ2-1, with D possibly TRBD2 on 6 matching bases. The CDR3 contains 13 residues. Trimming left V 0 bases short and J 11 bases short, with 11 bases between. The germline CDR1 and CDR2 sequences are LGHDT and YNNKEL (reference sequence). CDR3 DNA sequence: TGTGCCAGCAGCCAAGATTTGCGGGGTAAGCAGTTCTTC. It encodes CASSQDLRGKQFF.

The chain carries TRBV28 and TRBJ2-1, with TRBD1 matching 12 bases. The CDR3 contains 15 residues. In germline, CDR1 is MDHEN, CDR2 SYDVKM. Trimming at V came to 3 bases and at J to 10 bases, leaving 7 bases not matched to a gene. The CDR3 protein is CASSLGQGARGEQFF. The CDR3 nucleotides read TGTGCCAGCAGTTTGGGACAGGGGGCAAGGGGGGAGCAGTTCTTC.

This clone came up a few times. This sequence joins TRBV28 and TRBJ2-1, with 15 bases that match TRBD2. The V segment lost 4 bases and the J segment 4 bases; nucleotides outside the gene matches: 11. The germline V gene encodes CDR1 MDHEN and CDR2 SYDVKM. This CDR3 contains 19 residues. CDR3 amino acids: CASSSGGLAGGNHYNEQFF. CDR3 sequence (DNA): TGTGCCAGCAGTTCGGGAGGACTAGCGGGGGGGAACCATTACAATGAGCAGTTCTTC.

This clone is medium-sized (0.01 to 0.1%) within its sample. The chain is built from TRBV6-1 and TRBJ1-3; D is undetermined. V lost 6 bases, J lost 0 bases, and 6 bases lay in between. Germline CDR1 reads MNHNS; CDR2 reads SASEGT. The CDR3 is 13 residues long. The CDR3 nucleotides are TGTGCCAGCAGCCAGTCCTCTGGAAACACCATATATTTT. This translates into CASSQSSGNTIYF.

The V gene is TRBV27, the J gene TRBJ2-1, with 13 positions matching TRBD2. Germline V gene lookup returns CDR1 MNHEY and CDR2 SMNVEV (reference sequence). The CDR3 consists of 14 residues. V lost 6 bases and J lost 8; bases outside the gene matches: 4. CDR3 in DNA: TGTGCCAGCAGCGGACTAGCGGGAGTGGATGAGCAGTTCTTC. Its protein is CASSGLAGVDEQFF.

V usage is TRBV6-5 and J usage is TRBJ2-3; D not resolved. Per germline, CDR1 MNHEY and CDR2 SVGAGI. V was trimmed by 7 bases and J by 4 bases, leaving 6 bases between them. The CDR3 runs to 11 residues. This CDR3 is CASIFADTQYF. CDR3 DNA: TGTGCCAGCATTTTCGCAGATACGCAGTATTTT.

Notes on this clone: This CDR3 is missing its conserved last phenylalanine or tryptophan, likely due to a read error. This chain links TRBV5-1 with TRBJ2-5, with D unclear. V was clipped by 6 bases and J by 2 bases, with 11 bases between them. Germline CDR1 SGHRS, CDR2 YFSETQ. There are 13 residues in the CDR3. CDR3 sequence: CASMLTFQETQYI. CDR3 DNA sequence: TGCGCCAGCATGTTAACTTTTCAAGAGACCCAGTACATC.

This chain joins TRBV6-5 and TRBJ1-6, with TRBD1 matching 7 bases. CDR3 length: 16 amino acids. Per the germline V gene, CDR1 is MNHEY and CDR2 is SVGAGI. V shed 0 bases and J 7 bases; nucleotides not matched to a gene: 6. The CDR3 spells CASSYSSGQQNSPLHF. The CDR3 nucleotides read TGTGCCAGCAGTTACTCGTCGGGACAGCAAAATTCACCCCTCCACTTT.

Comments on this clone: One end of the junction is discordant with germline, which a read error may explain. V and J are TRBV28 and TRBJ2-3, with a possible D match to TRBD1 (6 bases). Per the germline V gene, CDR1 is MDHEN and CDR2 is SYDVKM. This CDR3 is built from 15 residues. The CDR3 coding sequence is TGTGCCAGCAGTTTTAGGGAAGGGGGAGCAGATACGGAGTATTTT. This encodes CASSFREGGADTEYF.

The J gene is TRBJ1-1, the V gene TRBV19, with D possibly being TRBD1 (6 bases). The germline V gene has CDR1 LNHDA and CDR2 SQIVND (reference sequence). CDR3 length equals 17 residues. Trimming took 3 bases from V and 2 from J, leaving 19 bases between them. The CDR3 bases are TGTGCCAGTAGTATTAAGTCAGGGGTAATGGGAAACACTGAAGCTTTCTTT. Translated, it gives CASSIKSGVMGNTEAFF.

The V and J genes are TRBV30 and TRBJ2-2, with TRBD2 matching 8 bases. The CDR3 spans 15 residues. J was trimmed by 3 bases and V by 5 bases; bases with no gene match: 8. Germline lookup yields CDR1 GTSNPN and CDR2 SVGIG (reference sequence). CDR3 nucleotides: TGTGCCTGGTCAGCCGGGACTAGAGACACCGGGGAGCTGTTTTTT. This sequence encodes CAWSAGTRDTGELFF.

In its sample, this clone was seen once. The chain recombines TRBV20-1 with TRBJ2-7, with 7 bases fitting TRBD2. This CDR3 contains 14 residues. The V gene end was trimmed by 0 bases and the J gene end by 5 bases; junction bases not matched to a gene: 7. Germline CDR1 DFQATT, CDR2 SNEGSKA (reference sequence). DNA for the CDR3: TGCAGTGCTAGAGAATTGGGGCGGGAGAACGAGCAGTACTTC. Translating it yields CSARELGRENEQYF.

Turning to this clone: The junction departs from the called germline gene at one end, perhaps through a read error. Here the CDR3 reads CASLVSAANTGELFF. CDR3 coding DNA: TGTGCCAGCTTAGTAAGTGCCGCGAACACCGGTGAGCTGTTTTTT. The chain couples TRBV28 to TRBJ2-2; D uncertain. This CDR3 has 15 amino acids. The V gene's germline CDR1 is MDHEN and CDR2 SYDVKM.

The rearrangement uses TRBV6-1 and TRBJ2-1; 10 positions agree with TRBD2. This CDR3 region has 16 residues. Per germline, CDR1 MNHNS and CDR2 SASEGT. V shed 2 bases, J shed 5 bases, and the junction held 6 bases outside the gene matches. The CDR3 sequence: CASSEPGLAGDNEQFF. The CDR3 DNA reads TGTGCCAGCAGTGAACCCGGGCTAGCGGGAGACAATGAGCAGTTCTTC.

V is TRBV5-1 and J is TRBJ2-2, with TRBD2 matching over 7 bases. This CDR3 region has 14 residues. Germline V gene sequence: CDR1 SGHRS, CDR2 YFSETQ. Trimming at V came to 6 bases and at J to 2 bases, leaving 4 bases not matched to a gene. For the CDR3, the DNA is TGCGCCAGCACCGGGACTACCAACACCGGGGAGCTGTTTTTT. Its protein product is CASTGTTNTGELFF.

Worth noting for this clone: Just one base apart from a much larger clone, this may be a read error. The chain joins TRBV10-3 to TRBJ2-1; tentatively, D is TRBD2 (5 bases). The CDR3 length is 14 residues. V lost 7 bases and J lost 8, with 18 bases in between. The germline CDR1 and CDR2 sequences are ENHRY and SYGVKD. The CDR3 loop is CAITDTTILYEQFF. As DNA, the CDR3 is TGTGCCATCACCGATACGACTATCCTGTATGAGCAGTTCTTC.